These T cell receptor beta chains were read from a single sample in a study of T cells after yellow fever vaccination. TCRdb processed the 5' RACE reads anew with MiXCR; each CDR3 protein has one entry. This sample has 300,000 to 350,000 distinct CDR3 sequences, with approximately 4% found just once. Sample: PBMCs, taken 15 days after the yellow fever booster vaccination. The receptors derive from a man aged 18 to 29 who received the YFV17D yellow fever vaccine. Both conserved end residues are part of each CDR3. Fields, in order: V gene, J gene, clone size, D gene, CDR3 protein, CDR3 DNA. The D gene is left open where the match is weak. The size field is filled for only some rows; it gives once, few, many or a size class.

>TRBV30|TRBJ1-1|few|.
CAWREGLNTEAFF
TGTGCCTGGAGGGAGGGGTTGAACACTGAAGCTTTCTTT
>TRBV24-1|TRBJ2-1|.|.
CATSDPGEPSYNEQFF
TGTGCCACCAGTGATCCGGGGGAACCCTCCTACAATGAGCAGTTCTTC
>TRBV6-5|TRBJ2-7|.|.
CASSFRVGDEQYF
TGTGCCAGCAGTTTTCGGGTCGGGGACGAGCAGTACTTC
>TRBV29-1|TRBJ2-7|many|.
CSARQGSIYEQYF
TGCAGCGCCCGCCAGGGAAGTATCTACGAGCAGTACTTC
>TRBV18|TRBJ2-2|many|TRBD2
CASSPRGSGGPNTGELFF
TGTGCCAGCTCACCACGGGGTAGCGGGGGCCCGAACACCGGGGAGCTGTTTTTT
>TRBV27|TRBJ1-2|many|TRBD1
CASGTGLAPYGYTF
TGTGCCAGCGGGACAGGGCTCGCTCCCTATGGCTACACCTTC
>TRBV9|TRBJ2-3|few|.
CASSVASVLTDTQYF
TGTGCCAGCAGCGTAGCTAGCGTACTCACAGATACGCAGTATTTT
>TRBV7-6|TRBJ2-3|many|.
CASSPLAGAGGDTQYF
TGTGCCAGCAGTCCCCTGGCAGGGGCTGGGGGAGATACGCAGTATTTT
>TRBV24-1|TRBJ2-4|many|.
CATSDAGLAKNIQYF
TGTGCCACCAGTGATGCCGGTCTAGCCAAAAACATTCAGTACTTC
>TRBV29-1|TRBJ2-7|.|TRBD1
CSVGDRGYEQYF
TGCAGCGTTGGGGACAGGGGGTACGAGCAGTACTTC
>TRBV6-5|TRBJ1-4|few|.
CASSQSAGRARPEKLFF
TGTGCCAGCAGTCAGTCAGCAGGGCGGGCGCGGCCTGAAAAACTGTTTTTT
>TRBV5-1|TRBJ2-2|.|.
CASSPDVHQGELFF
TGCGCCAGCAGCCCGGACGTACATCAGGGGGAGCTGTTTTTT
>TRBV2|TRBJ2-2|.|.
CASNGFRAVSGELFF
TGTGCCAGCAACGGTTTCAGGGCGGTTTCCGGGGAGCTGTTTTTT
>TRBV25-1|TRBJ1-2|few|TRBD1
CASSDPRQGADYGYTF
TGTGCCAGCAGTGATCCGAGACAGGGGGCTGACTATGGCTACACTTTC
>TRBV2|TRBJ2-7|.|TRBD1
CASGPTGVPYEQYF
TGTGCCAGCGGCCCGACAGGGGTCCCCTACGAGCAGTACTTC
>TRBV28|TRBJ1-1|few|.
CASSFAGITEAFF
TGTGCCAGCAGTTTTGCGGGGATCACTGAAGCTTTCTTT
>TRBV20-1|TRBJ2-5|.|.
CSARVTGKETQYF
TGCAGTGCTAGAGTGACTGGGAAAGAGACCCAGTACTTC
>TRBV20-1|TRBJ1-6|many|.
CSARDPNSPLHF
TGCAGTGCTAGAGATCCGAATTCACCCCTCCACTTT
>TRBV7-2|TRBJ2-5|many|TRBD2
CASSLRSTSGEQETQYF
TGTGCCAGCAGCCTCCGTTCGACTAGCGGGGAGCAAGAGACCCAGTACTTC
>TRBV7-9|TRBJ1-2|.|.
CASSLVSLNYGYTF
TGTGCCAGCAGCTTAGTAAGCCTTAACTATGGCTACACCTTC
>TRBV6-2/TRBV6-3|TRBJ2-1|many|TRBD2
CASSYSSGLAGYNEQFF
TGTGCCAGCAGTTACTCCTCTGGACTAGCGGGGTACAATGAGCAGTTCTTC
>TRBV18|TRBJ1-1|.|.
CASSPQVGQTEAFF
TGTGCCAGCTCACCACAGGTGGGGCAGACTGAAGCTTTCTTT
>TRBV6-5|TRBJ1-3|many|.
CASSPVSGNTIYF
TGTGCCAGCAGTCCCGTATCTGGAAACACCATATATTTT
>TRBV7-3|TRBJ1-1|few|TRBD1
CASSSDTGGGAFF
TGTGCCAGCAGCTCGGATACAGGGGGGGGAGCTTTCTTT
>TRBV13|TRBJ2-3|medium-sized|.
CASSFSSTDTQYF
TGTGCCAGCAGCTTCTCCAGCACAGATACGCAGTATTTT
>TRBV7-9|TRBJ2-2|.|TRBD1
CASRKPGQDGGELFF
TGTGCCAGCAGAAAGCCCGGACAGGACGGCGGGGAGCTGTTTTTT
>TRBV4-3|TRBJ1-5|few|.
CASSQDLAARGQPQHF
TGCGCCAGCAGCCAAGATCTTGCGGCCAGAGGCCAGCCCCAGCATTTT
>TRBV9|TRBJ1-3|.|TRBD1
CASSPQGGSGNTIYF
TGTGCCAGCAGCCCGCAAGGGGGCTCCGGAAACACCATATATTTT